This record looks at one T cell receptor (beta chain) sequence and its context. This specimen comes from a study of blood T cell repertoires in COVID-19. Background on the study: The origin of the acute and convalescent COVID-19 samples was the United States, Italy and Spain.

Enrollment of patients from Seattle took place during active infection, with longitudinal follow-up. This table comes from immunoSEQ multiplex PCR, and its TCRdb copy is limited to in-frame clones, with some not included. The sample includes 100,000 to 150,000 clones, more than 90% of them seen just once. CDR1 and CDR2 (germline): GTSNPN, SVGIG (reference sequence). V lost 1 base and J 2 bases, leaving 8 bases between the germline ends. CDR3 length: 13 amino acids. The V and J genes are TRBV30 and TRBJ1-1; D possibly corresponds to TRBD1 (5 bases). The TCR comes from a man between 60 and 75 years old with COVID-19, enrolled during active disease. The sequenced sample consisted of peripheral blood. The CDR3 DNA sequence: TGTGCCTGGAGTGATCAGGGTAACACTGAAGCTTTCTTT. Its protein product is CAWSDQGNTEAFF.